This is a list of T cell receptor beta chains from one sample in a study of control samples from healthy donors and cancer patients. The data were produced by immunoSEQ multiplex PCR, yet TCRdb's version contains in-frame clones alone and is incomplete. The sample contains over 150,000 clones, around 95% of which appear only once. Sequenced sample: blood. The receptors stem from a man between 40 and 49 years old in good health. CDR3s include the opening cysteine and the closing phenylalanine or tryptophan. The order of the fields is J gene, D gene, clone size, V gene, CDR3 protein, CDR3 DNA. D genes are given only for firm matches. Only some rows state a clone size, as once, few, many or a class for expanded clones.

j_gene: TRBJ1-3
d_gene: -
abundance: -
v_gene: TRBV3-1/TRBV3-2
CDR3aa: CASSQGISSTGNTIYF
CDR3nt: TGTGCCAGCAGCCAAGGGATCTCCTCCACTGGAAACACCATATATTTT

j_gene: TRBJ1-5
d_gene: -
abundance: few
v_gene: TRBV19
CDR3aa: CASSIDGAAGYQPQHF
CDR3nt: TGTGCCAGTAGTATAGACGGGGCGGCAGGGTATCAGCCCCAGCATTTT

j_gene: TRBJ1-5
d_gene: TRBD1
abundance: -
v_gene: TRBV19
CDR3aa: CASSVQGDSNQPQHF
CDR3nt: TGTGCCAGTAGTGTACAGGGGGATAGCAATCAGCCCCAGCATTTT

j_gene: TRBJ2-1
d_gene: TRBD1
abundance: -
v_gene: TRBV6-6
CDR3aa: CASSYRTGMHEQFF
CDR3nt: TGTGCCAGCAGTTACCGGACAGGGATGCATGAGCAGTTCTTC

j_gene: TRBJ1-4
d_gene: -
abundance: -
v_gene: TRBV29-1
CDR3aa: CSVPGATNEKLFF
CDR3nt: TGCAGCGTCCCAGGGGCTACCAATGAAAAACTGTTTTTT

j_gene: TRBJ2-5
d_gene: TRBD1
abundance: -
v_gene: TRBV29-1
CDR3aa: CSSLPGTAQETQYF
CDR3nt: TGCAGCTCCCTTCCCGGGACAGCCCAAGAGACCCAGTACTTC

j_gene: TRBJ2-3
d_gene: TRBD1
abundance: -
v_gene: TRBV19
CDR3aa: CASSIRGQGSKDTQYF
CDR3nt: TGCGCCAGTAGTATTCGGGGACAGGGATCGAAAGATACGCAGTATTTT

j_gene: TRBJ1-3
d_gene: TRBD1
abundance: -
v_gene: TRBV28
CDR3aa: CASRGQGPNTIYF
CDR3nt: TGTGCCAGCAGGGGACAGGGTCCAAACACCATATATTTT

j_gene: TRBJ2-2
d_gene: -
abundance: -
v_gene: TRBV6-1
CDR3aa: CASSDRAANTGELFF
CDR3nt: TGTGCCAGCAGTGACCGGGCCGCGAACACCGGGGAGCTGTTTTTT

j_gene: TRBJ2-7
d_gene: -
abundance: -
v_gene: TRBV6-5
CDR3aa: CATRPNVEQYF
CDR3nt: TGTGCCACCCGACCGAATGTCGAGCAGTACTTC

j_gene: TRBJ1-2
d_gene: TRBD1
abundance: -
v_gene: TRBV6-5
CDR3aa: CASSYLWTGNYGYTF
CDR3nt: TGTGCCAGCAGTTACCTCTGGACAGGGAACTATGGCTACACCTTC

j_gene: TRBJ2-3
d_gene: -
abundance: -
v_gene: TRBV19
CDR3aa: CASSIDGGGFSTDTQYF
CDR3nt: TGTGCCAGTAGTATCGACGGGGGCGGTTTCAGCACAGATACGCAGTATTTT

j_gene: TRBJ2-2
d_gene: -
abundance: -
v_gene: TRBV24-1
CDR3aa: CATSDLAGLGTGELFF
CDR3nt: TGTGCCACCAGTGATTTGGCAGGGTTGGGCACCGGGGAGCTGTTTTTT

j_gene: TRBJ1-2
d_gene: -
abundance: -
v_gene: TRBV10-3
CDR3aa: CAISESPGDGYTF
CDR3nt: TGTGCCATCAGTGAGTCTCCGGGGGACGGCTACACCTTC

j_gene: TRBJ1-2
d_gene: TRBD1
abundance: -
v_gene: TRBV10-3
CDR3aa: CAISRTGGEGYTF
CDR3nt: TGTGCCATCAGCCGCACAGGGGGCGAGGGCTACACCTTC

j_gene: TRBJ1-5
d_gene: -
abundance: -
v_gene: TRBV19
CDR3aa: CATEGNGRYSNQPQHF
CDR3nt: TGTGCCACCGAGGGGAATGGAAGATATAGCAATCAGCCCCAGCATTTT

j_gene: TRBJ1-2
d_gene: TRBD1
abundance: -
v_gene: TRBV5-6
CDR3aa: CASSLASDRLNYGYTF
CDR3nt: TGTGCCAGCAGCTTGGCCTCGGACAGGTTAAACTATGGCTACACCTTC

j_gene: TRBJ2-5
d_gene: TRBD2
abundance: -
v_gene: TRBV18
CDR3aa: CASSRTSGGSSAVLETQYF
CDR3nt: TGTGCCAGCTCCCGGACTAGCGGGGGGTCGTCTGCGGTCCTGGAGACCCAGTACTTC

j_gene: TRBJ2-7
d_gene: -
abundance: -
v_gene: TRBV3-1/TRBV3-2
CDR3aa: CASSLFGGPTYEQYF
CDR3nt: TGTGCCAGCAGCCTCTTCGGGGGGCCGACCTACGAGCAGTACTTC

j_gene: TRBJ1-3
d_gene: TRBD1
abundance: -
v_gene: TRBV27
CDR3aa: CASSLTGGSSGNTIYF
CDR3nt: TGTGCCAGCAGTTTAACAGGGGGGAGCTCTGGAAACACCATATATTTT

j_gene: TRBJ2-7
d_gene: TRBD1
abundance: -
v_gene: TRBV4-1
CDR3aa: CASSQVMVGTGGFEQYF
CDR3nt: TGCGCCAGCAGCCAAGTGATGGTGGGGACAGGGGGCTTCGAGCAGTACTTC

j_gene: TRBJ2-7
d_gene: -
abundance: -
v_gene: TRBV18
CDR3aa: CASSDRTGHSYEQYF
CDR3nt: TGTGCCAGCTCAGATAGGACCGGCCACTCCTACGAGCAGTACTTC

j_gene: TRBJ2-7
d_gene: TRBD1
abundance: -
v_gene: TRBV29-1
CDR3aa: CSARQGAREQYF
CDR3nt: TGCAGCGCCCGACAGGGGGCGCGGGAGCAGTACTTC

j_gene: TRBJ1-5
d_gene: -
abundance: -
v_gene: TRBV7-2
CDR3aa: CASRAGPWSNQPQHF
CDR3nt: TGTGCCAGCAGGGCGGGACCGTGGAGCAATCAGCCCCAGCATTTT

j_gene: TRBJ1-3
d_gene: TRBD1
abundance: -
v_gene: TRBV9
CDR3aa: CASSPGTGLVGNTIYF
CDR3nt: TGTGCCAGCAGCCCTGGGACAGGGCTAGTCGGAAACACCATATATTTT

j_gene: TRBJ2-2
d_gene: -
abundance: -
v_gene: TRBV19
CDR3aa: CASSIDLSAGELFF
CDR3nt: TGTGCCAGTAGTATAGATCTGTCAGCCGGGGAGCTGTTTTTT

j_gene: TRBJ2-6
d_gene: -
abundance: -
v_gene: TRBV9
CDR3aa: CASSVESSGANVLTF
CDR3nt: TGTGCCAGCAGCGTAGAGTCCTCTGGGGCCAACGTCCTGACTTTC

j_gene: TRBJ1-5
d_gene: -
abundance: -
v_gene: TRBV23-1
CDR3aa: CASSQSRGVRNQPQHF
CDR3nt: TGCGCCAGCAGTCAATCGAGGGGGGTAAGAAATCAGCCCCAGCATTTT

j_gene: TRBJ1-1
d_gene: TRBD1
abundance: -
v_gene: TRBV5-4
CDR3aa: CASSLPTGGRDTEAFF
CDR3nt: TGTGCCAGCAGCTTACCCACAGGGGGCCGGGACACTGAAGCTTTCTTT

j_gene: TRBJ2-6
d_gene: -
abundance: -
v_gene: TRBV7-9
CDR3aa: CASSPRRGNSGANVLTF
CDR3nt: TGTGCCAGCAGCCCAAGGCGGGGAAACTCTGGGGCCAACGTCCTGACTTTC

j_gene: TRBJ1-6
d_gene: -
abundance: once
v_gene: TRBV19
CDR3aa: CASSIYNSPLHF
CDR3nt: TGTGCCAGTAGCATATATAATTCACCCCTCCACTTT

j_gene: TRBJ1-6
d_gene: -
abundance: once
v_gene: TRBV7-9
CDR3aa: CASSATLTRNSPLHF
CDR3nt: TGTGCCAGCAGCGCTACACTTACCAGAAATTCACCCCTCCACTTT

j_gene: TRBJ2-3
d_gene: -
abundance: -
v_gene: TRBV5-6
CDR3aa: CASSLGARYSTDTQYF
CDR3nt: TGTGCCAGCAGCTTGGGCGCCAGATACAGCACAGATACGCAGTATTTT

j_gene: TRBJ1-1
d_gene: TRBD1
abundance: -
v_gene: TRBV15
CDR3aa: CATSRRTGGTEAFF
CDR3nt: TGTGCCACCAGCAGAAGGACAGGGGGCACTGAAGCTTTCTTT

j_gene: TRBJ2-1
d_gene: -
abundance: -
v_gene: TRBV7-2
CDR3aa: CASSLASSYNEQFF
CDR3nt: TGTGCCAGCAGCTTAGCAAGCTCCTACAATGAGCAGTTCTTC

j_gene: TRBJ2-3
d_gene: TRBD2
abundance: -
v_gene: TRBV5-1
CDR3aa: CASSLGAGGDTQYF
CDR3nt: TGCGCCAGCAGCTTGGGGGCGGGGGGAGATACGCAGTATTTT

j_gene: TRBJ2-5
d_gene: TRBD2
abundance: -
v_gene: TRBV5-1
CDR3aa: CASSSGPGGETQYF
CDR3nt: TGCGCCAGCAGTTCGGGCCCGGGGGGAGAGACCCAGTACTTC

j_gene: TRBJ2-1
d_gene: -
abundance: once
v_gene: TRBV2
CDR3aa: CASSRPEYNEQFF
CDR3nt: TGTGCCAGCAGCCGTCCAGAATACAATGAGCAGTTCTTC

j_gene: TRBJ2-6
d_gene: -
abundance: -
v_gene: TRBV6-5
CDR3aa: CASRLDFNGANVLTF
CDR3nt: TGTGCCAGCAGACTAGACTTCAACGGGGCCAACGTCCTGACTTTC

j_gene: TRBJ2-1
d_gene: -
abundance: -
v_gene: TRBV4-3
CDR3aa: CASSQVGDDNEQFF
CDR3nt: TGCGCCAGCAGCCAAGTAGGGGATGACAATGAGCAGTTCTTC

j_gene: TRBJ1-6
d_gene: -
abundance: -
v_gene: TRBV28
CDR3aa: CASSRDPNSPLHF
CDR3nt: TGTGCCAGCTCGCGGGACCCCAATTCACCCCTCCACTTT

j_gene: TRBJ1-4
d_gene: -
abundance: -
v_gene: TRBV28
CDR3aa: CASSRNAATNEKLFF
CDR3nt: TGTGCCTCATCAAGGAATGCCGCAACTAATGAAAAACTGTTTTTT

j_gene: TRBJ1-1
d_gene: -
abundance: -
v_gene: TRBV5-6
CDR3aa: CASSLAGLVNTEAFF
CDR3nt: TGTGCCAGCAGCTTGGCCGGGCTCGTGAACACTGAAGCTTTCTTT

j_gene: TRBJ2-1
d_gene: -
abundance: -
v_gene: TRBV5-1
CDR3aa: CASSPIAGGNEQFF
CDR3nt: TGCGCCAGCAGCCCCATTGCAGGCGGTAATGAGCAGTTCTTC

j_gene: TRBJ1-1
d_gene: -
abundance: -
v_gene: TRBV20-1
CDR3aa: CSARRTEAFF
CDR3nt: TGCAGTGCTAGGAGGACTGAAGCTTTCTTT

j_gene: TRBJ1-2
d_gene: -
abundance: -
v_gene: TRBV6-6
CDR3aa: CASSLGGYGYTF
CDR3nt: TGTGCCAGCAGTCTCGGGGGCTATGGCTACACCTTC

j_gene: TRBJ1-4
d_gene: TRBD1
abundance: -
v_gene: TRBV2
CDR3aa: CASRRIRGQDEKLFF
CDR3nt: TGTGCCAGCAGGAGGATTAGGGGGCAAGATGAAAAACTGTTTTTT

j_gene: TRBJ2-1
d_gene: TRBD1
abundance: -
v_gene: TRBV6-2/TRBV6-3
CDR3aa: CASSYLDRAYNEQFF
CDR3nt: TGTGCCAGCAGTTACTTGGACAGGGCTTACAATGAGCAGTTCTTC

j_gene: TRBJ2-2
d_gene: -
abundance: -
v_gene: TRBV24-1
CDR3aa: CATSALGSDTGELFF
CDR3nt: TGTGCCACCAGTGCCCTGGGGAGTGACACCGGGGAGCTGTTTTTT

j_gene: TRBJ1-2
d_gene: -
abundance: -
v_gene: TRBV7-8
CDR3aa: CASSLRPTTDYGYTF
CDR3nt: TGTGCCAGCAGCTTAAGGCCGACGACTGACTATGGCTACACCTTC

j_gene: TRBJ2-1
d_gene: -
abundance: -
v_gene: TRBV12-3/TRBV12-4
CDR3aa: CASTQGSSNEQFF
CDR3nt: TGTGCCAGCACGCAGGGGAGTAGCAATGAGCAGTTCTTC

j_gene: TRBJ2-1
d_gene: -
abundance: -
v_gene: TRBV19
CDR3aa: CASSPGPQFYNEQFF
CDR3nt: TGTGCCAGTAGTCCCGGGCCCCAGTTCTACAATGAGCAGTTCTTC

j_gene: TRBJ2-5
d_gene: -
abundance: -
v_gene: TRBV6-2/TRBV6-3
CDR3aa: CASSYGSLETQYF
CDR3nt: TGTGCCAGCAGTTACGGTAGCTTAGAGACCCAGTACTTC

j_gene: TRBJ2-3
d_gene: -
abundance: -
v_gene: TRBV7-2
CDR3aa: CASSFQGNTQYF
CDR3nt: TGTGCCAGCAGCTTCCAGGGTAATACGCAGTATTTT

j_gene: TRBJ1-4
d_gene: -
abundance: once
v_gene: TRBV9
CDR3aa: CASSVLVQGGQLFF
CDR3nt: TGTGCCAGCAGCGTATTGGTACAGGGCGGGCAACTGTTTTTT

j_gene: TRBJ2-7
d_gene: -
abundance: -
v_gene: TRBV4-1
CDR3aa: CASSPRPGGENEQYF
CDR3nt: TGCGCCAGCAGCCCTCGCCCCGGAGGGGAGAACGAGCAGTACTTC

j_gene: TRBJ2-3
d_gene: -
abundance: -
v_gene: TRBV7-9
CDR3aa: CASSLTYGLQADTQYF
CDR3nt: TGTGCCAGCAGCTTAACGTATGGCTTACAGGCAGATACGCAGTATTTT

j_gene: TRBJ1-6
d_gene: -
abundance: -
v_gene: TRBV7-6
CDR3aa: CANSLGAGNNSPLHF
CDR3nt: TGTGCCAACAGCTTAGGGGCAGGGAATAATTCACCCCTCCACTTT

j_gene: TRBJ1-2
d_gene: TRBD1
abundance: few
v_gene: TRBV18
CDR3aa: CASSLYRDRGRNYGYTF
CDR3nt: TGTGCCAGCTCACTTTACCGGGACAGGGGCCGCAACTATGGCTACACCTTC

j_gene: TRBJ1-5
d_gene: -
abundance: -
v_gene: TRBV28
CDR3aa: CASSYAPGGQPQHF
CDR3nt: TGTGCCAGCAGTTACGCCCCGGGGGGACAGCCCCAGCATTTT